These 6 T cell receptor beta chains were all obtained from the same sample, sequenced in a study of early T cells in non-severe SARS-CoV-2 infection. In TCRdb, the 5' RACE reads were re-called with MiXCR into one record per CDR3 protein. The sample contains fewer than 25,000 distinct CDR3 sequences, about 4% of which appear only once. Material for sequencing was whole blood. The receptors originated from an adult who was a healthcare worker with PCR-confirmed SARS-CoV-2 infection or an uninfected control (not recorded which).

The rearrangement links TRBV12-2 to TRBJ2-1. TRBV12-2 is annotated as a pseudogene. CDR3 length equals 10 residues. CDR3 sequence: CASRWDEQFF. CDR3 sequence (DNA): TGTGCAAGTCGCTGGGATGAGCAGTTCTTC.

This clonotype was counted ten times or more. V is TRBV18 and J is TRBJ1-2; 7 bases fit TRBD1. Germline V gene sequence: CDR1 KGHSH, CDR2 LQKENI. The J segment lost 1 base and the V segment lost 5 bases, leaving 10 bases of the junction unmatched. CDR3 length equals 16 residues. The CDR3 region has the DNA TGTGCCAGCTCAGAGGGGGCGACTGGAGATAACTATGGCTACACCTTC. This gives the protein CASSEGATGDNYGYTF. The full variable domain, in which reference TRBV18 and TRBJ1-2 provide the parts outside the CDR3, is NAGVMQNPRHLVRRRGQEARLRCSPMKGHSHVYWYRQLPEEGLKFMVYLQKENIIDESGMPKERFSAEFPKEGPSILRIQQVVRGDSAAYFCASSEGATGDNYGYTFGSGTRLTVV.

This clonotype has ten or more counts. The V gene is TRBV6-1, the J gene TRBJ1-4; D is undetermined. CDR1 is MNHNS and CDR2 is SASEGT in the germline V gene. The CDR3 contains 14 residues. The V gene lost 2 bases and the J gene lost 3 bases, with 7 bases spanning the gap. The CDR3 coding sequence is TGTGCCAGCAGTGAAAGGGCGGCTAATGAAAAACTGTTTTTT. Its translation: CASSERAANEKLFF.

This clonotype showed up just a few times. The V gene is TRBV20-1, the J gene TRBJ1-1; D is unclear. The CDR3 is 13 residues long. Germline loops: CDR1 DFQATT, CDR2 SNEGSKA (reference sequence). V lost 3 bases, J lost 3 bases, and 11 bases lay in between. CDR3 in DNA: TGCAGTGCTAGTCTTCAACGTCACACTGAAGCTTTCTTT. Translating gives CSASLQRHTEAFF.

This clonotype was counted ten times or more. The chain couples TRBV3-1 to TRBJ2-1; 10 bases map to TRBD2. CDR1 and CDR2 (germline): LGHDT, YNNKEL (reference sequence). Trimming cost V 1 base and J 7 bases; bases outside gene matches: 4. This CDR3 region has 15 residues. The CDR3 spells CASSQVVAGGNEQFF. The CDR3 DNA reads TGTGCCAGCAGCCAAGTGGTAGCGGGGGGAAATGAGCAGTTCTTC.

This clonotype was seen ten or more times. The chain employs TRBV12-3 or TRBV12-4 and TRBJ2-7; D assignment may be TRBD1 or TRBD2 (5 bases each). The germline V and J ends were trimmed by 7 bases and 6 bases, with 22 bases remaining between them. CDR3 size: 15 residues. DNA of the CDR3: TGTGCCAGCACCGCAGGGTCCCTAGGGGAGAGCGAGCAGTACTTC. This translates into CASTAGSLGESEQYF.